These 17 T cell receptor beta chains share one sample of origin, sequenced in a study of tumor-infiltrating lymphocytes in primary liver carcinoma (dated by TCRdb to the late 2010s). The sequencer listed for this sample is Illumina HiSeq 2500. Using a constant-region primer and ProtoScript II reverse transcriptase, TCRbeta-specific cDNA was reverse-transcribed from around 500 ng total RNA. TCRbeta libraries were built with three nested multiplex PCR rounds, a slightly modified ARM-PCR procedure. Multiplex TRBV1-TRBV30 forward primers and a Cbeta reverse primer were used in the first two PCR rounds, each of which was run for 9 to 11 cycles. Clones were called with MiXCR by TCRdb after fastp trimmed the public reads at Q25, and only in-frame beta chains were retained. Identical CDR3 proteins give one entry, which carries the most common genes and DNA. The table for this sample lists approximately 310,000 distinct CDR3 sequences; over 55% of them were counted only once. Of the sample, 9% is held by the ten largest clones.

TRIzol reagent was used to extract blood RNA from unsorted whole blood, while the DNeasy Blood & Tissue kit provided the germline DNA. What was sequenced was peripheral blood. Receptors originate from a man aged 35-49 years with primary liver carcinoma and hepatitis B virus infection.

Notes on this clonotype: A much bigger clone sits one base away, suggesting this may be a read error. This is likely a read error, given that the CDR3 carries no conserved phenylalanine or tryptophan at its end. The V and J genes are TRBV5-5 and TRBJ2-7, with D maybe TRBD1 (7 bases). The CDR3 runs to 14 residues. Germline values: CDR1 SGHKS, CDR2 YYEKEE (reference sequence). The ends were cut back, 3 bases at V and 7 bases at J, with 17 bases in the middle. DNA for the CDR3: TGTGCCAGCAGCTCGGAGGGACAGTTCAGGGAGCAGTACCTC. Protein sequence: CASSSEGQFREQYL.

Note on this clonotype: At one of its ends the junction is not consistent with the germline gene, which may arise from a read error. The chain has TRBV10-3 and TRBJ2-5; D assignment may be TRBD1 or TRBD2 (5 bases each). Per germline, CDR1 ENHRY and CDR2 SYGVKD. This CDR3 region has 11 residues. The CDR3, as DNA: TGTGTCATCAGTGTGGGGGAGACCCGGTACTTC. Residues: CVISVGETRYF.

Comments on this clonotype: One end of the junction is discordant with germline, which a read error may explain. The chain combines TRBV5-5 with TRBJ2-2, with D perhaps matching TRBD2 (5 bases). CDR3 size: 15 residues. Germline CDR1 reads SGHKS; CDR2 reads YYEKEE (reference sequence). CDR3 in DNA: TGTGCCAGCAACTTATTAGAGTTGTACGCCGGGGAGATGTTTTTT. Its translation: CASNLLELYAGEMFF.

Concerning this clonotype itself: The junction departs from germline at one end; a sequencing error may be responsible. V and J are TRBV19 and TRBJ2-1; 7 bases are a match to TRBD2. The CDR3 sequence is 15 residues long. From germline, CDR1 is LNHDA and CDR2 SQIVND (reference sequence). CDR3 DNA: TGTGCCAATAGTATAGGGGAGGGAGGGGAACGTGAGCAGTTCTTC. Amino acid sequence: CANSIGEGGEREQFF. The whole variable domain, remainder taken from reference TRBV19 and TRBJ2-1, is DGGITQSPKYLFRKEGQNVTLSCEQNLNHDAMYWYRQDPGQGLRLIYYSQIVNDFQKGDIAEGYSVSREKKESFPLTVTSAQKNPTAFYLCANSIGEGGEREQFFGPGTRLTVL.

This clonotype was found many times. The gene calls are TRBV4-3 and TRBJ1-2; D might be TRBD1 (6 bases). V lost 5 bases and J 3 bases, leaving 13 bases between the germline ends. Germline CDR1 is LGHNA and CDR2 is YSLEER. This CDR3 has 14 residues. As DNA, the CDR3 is TGCGCCAGCAGCACTACGGGGGGGCACTATGGCTACACCTTC. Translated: CASSTTGGHYGYTF.

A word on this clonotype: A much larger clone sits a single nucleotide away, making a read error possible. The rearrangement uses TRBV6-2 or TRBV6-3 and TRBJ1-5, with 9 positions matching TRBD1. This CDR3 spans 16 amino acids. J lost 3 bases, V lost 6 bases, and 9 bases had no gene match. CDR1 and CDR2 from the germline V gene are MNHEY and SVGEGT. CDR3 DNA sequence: TGTGCCAGCAGGACCGGACAGGGGCTTAACAATCAGCCCCAGCATTTT. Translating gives CASRTGQGLNNQPQHF.

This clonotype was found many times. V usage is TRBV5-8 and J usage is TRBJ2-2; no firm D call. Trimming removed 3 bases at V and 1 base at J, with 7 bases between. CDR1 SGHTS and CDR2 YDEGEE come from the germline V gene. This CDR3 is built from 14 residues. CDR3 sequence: CASSYSLNTGELFF. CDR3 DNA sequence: TGTGCCAGCAGCTATTCCTTGAACACCGGGGAGCTGTTTTTT.

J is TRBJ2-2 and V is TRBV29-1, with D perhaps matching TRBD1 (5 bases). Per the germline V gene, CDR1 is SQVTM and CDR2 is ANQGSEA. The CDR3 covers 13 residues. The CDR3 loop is CSVDMGNTGELFF. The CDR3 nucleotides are TGCAGTGTGGACATGGGGAACACCGGGGAGCTGTTTTTT.

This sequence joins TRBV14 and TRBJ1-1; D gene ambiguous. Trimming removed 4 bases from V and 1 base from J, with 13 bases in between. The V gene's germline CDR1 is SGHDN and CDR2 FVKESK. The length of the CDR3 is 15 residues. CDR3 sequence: CASSLISPWNTEAFF. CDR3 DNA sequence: TGTGCCAGCAGCCTTATCTCTCCTTGGAACACTGAAGCTTTCTTT.

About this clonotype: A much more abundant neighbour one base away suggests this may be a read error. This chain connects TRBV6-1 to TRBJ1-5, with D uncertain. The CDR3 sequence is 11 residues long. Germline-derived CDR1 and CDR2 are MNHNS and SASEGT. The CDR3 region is CGSSSSQPQHF. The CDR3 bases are TGTGGCAGCAGCTCAAGTCAGCCCCAGCATTTT.

This chain's CDR3 is CSGTQTLAKNIQYF. CDR3 sequence (DNA): TGCAGCGGCACGCAGACCCTAGCCAAAAACATTCAGTACTTC. The chain recombines TRBV20-1 with TRBJ2-4; the D is unclear. The CDR3 runs to 14 residues. Germline loops: CDR1 DFQATT, CDR2 SNEGSKA (reference sequence).

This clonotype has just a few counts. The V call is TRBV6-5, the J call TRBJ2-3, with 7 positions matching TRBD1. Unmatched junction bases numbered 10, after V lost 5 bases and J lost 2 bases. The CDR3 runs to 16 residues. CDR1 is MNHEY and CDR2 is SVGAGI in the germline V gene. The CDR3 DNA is TGTGCCAGCAGTAGGGAACAGGGGTCTTTCACAGATACGCAGTATTTT. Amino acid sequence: CASSREQGSFTDTQYF.

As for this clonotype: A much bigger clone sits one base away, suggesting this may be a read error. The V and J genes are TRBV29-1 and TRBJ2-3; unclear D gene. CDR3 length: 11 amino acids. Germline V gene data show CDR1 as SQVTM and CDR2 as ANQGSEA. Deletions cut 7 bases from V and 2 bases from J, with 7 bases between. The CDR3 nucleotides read TGCAGCGCTTACAACACAGATACGCAGTATTTT. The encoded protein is CSAYNTDTQYF.

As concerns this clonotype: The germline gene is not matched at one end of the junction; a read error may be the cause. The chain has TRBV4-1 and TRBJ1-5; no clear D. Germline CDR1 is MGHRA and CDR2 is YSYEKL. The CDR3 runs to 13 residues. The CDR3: CANSHGGNQPQHF. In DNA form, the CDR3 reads TGCGCCAACAGCCACGGTGGCAATCAGCCCCAGCATTTT.

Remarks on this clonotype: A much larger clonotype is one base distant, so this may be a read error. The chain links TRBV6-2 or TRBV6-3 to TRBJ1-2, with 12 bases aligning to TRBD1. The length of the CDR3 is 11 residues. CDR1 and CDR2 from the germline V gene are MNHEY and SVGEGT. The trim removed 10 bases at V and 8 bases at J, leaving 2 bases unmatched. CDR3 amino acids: CANGTGGGYTF. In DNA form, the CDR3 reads TGTGCCAACGGGACAGGGGGCGGCTACACCTTC.

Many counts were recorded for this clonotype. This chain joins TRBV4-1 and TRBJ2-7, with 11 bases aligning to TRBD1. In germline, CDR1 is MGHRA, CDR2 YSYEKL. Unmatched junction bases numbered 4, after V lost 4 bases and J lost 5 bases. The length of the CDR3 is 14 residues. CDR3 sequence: CASSLGQGANEQYF. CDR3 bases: TGCGCCAGCAGCCTCGGACAGGGGGCCAACGAGCAGTACTTC.

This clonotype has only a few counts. CDR3 amino acids: CASRPLGHTGELFF. The CDR3, as DNA: TGTGCCAGCAGGCCCTTGGGGCACACCGGGGAGCTGTTTTTT. V gene TRBV6-1 combines with J gene TRBJ2-2; tentatively, D is TRBD1 (5 bases). The V gene's germline CDR1 is MNHNS and CDR2 SASEGT. V lost 6 bases, J lost 3 bases, and 11 bases lay in between. This CDR3 comprises 14 residues.